A single sample gave rise to the 11 T cell receptor beta chains below, sequenced in a study of blood T cell repertoires in COVID-19. Libraries were prepared by immunoSEQ multiplex PCR; TCRdb keeps only in-frame clonotypes and omits some of them. The table records about 250,000 clones, 84% of them present only once. Sequenced sample: peripheral blood. The receptors come from a man in his fifties or sixties with acute or convalescent COVID-19.

V usage is TRBV5-5 and J usage is TRBJ1-1; 9 nucleotides line up with TRBD1. V was pared by 4 bases and J by 4 bases, with 5 bases of the junction left unmatched. The CDR3 loop spans 14 amino acids. Germline loops: CDR1 SGHKS, CDR2 YYEKEE (reference sequence). The CDR3 DNA is TGTGCCAGCAGCCTAGTGACAGGGGGCACTGAAGCTTTCTTT. This translates into CASSLVTGGTEAFF.

This chain connects TRBV28 to TRBJ1-2; possibly TRBD1 for D (5 bases). The CDR3 is made up of 12 amino acids. Trimming left V 8 bases short and J 3 bases short, with 10 bases between. Germline V gives CDR1 MDHEN, CDR2 SYDVKM. CDR3 residues: CASELQDYGYTF. CDR3 bases: TGTGCCAGCGAATTACAGGACTATGGCTACACCTTC.

The chain combines TRBV19 with TRBJ1-5; no clear D gene. Between the trimmed V and J ends, which lost 6 bases and 2 bases, there was a span of 17 bases. The CDR3 contains 16 residues. Germline loops: CDR1 LNHDA, CDR2 SQIVND (reference sequence). The CDR3 sequence is CASSIVLVGRNQPQHF. The CDR3 region has the DNA TGTGCCAGTAGCATCGTTCTTGTGGGCCGCAATCAGCCCCAGCATTTT. The full variable domain, completed using reference TRBV19 and TRBJ1-5, is DGGITQSPKYLFRKEGQNVTLSCEQNLNHDAMYWYRQDPGQGLRLIYYSQIVNDFQKGDIAEGYSVSREKKESFPLTVTSAQKNPTAFYLCASSIVLVGRNQPQHFGDGTRLSIL.

This chain joins TRBV28 and TRBJ1-1, with 9 bases lining up with TRBD1. The germline V gene has CDR1 MDHEN and CDR2 SYDVKM. The CDR3 has 12 residues. The V gene end was trimmed by 8 bases and the J gene end by 5 bases; junction bases not matched to a gene: 3. In DNA form, the CDR3 reads TGTGCCAGCTACAGGGGGCGGACTGAAGCTTTCTTT. Protein: CASYRGRTEAFF. Full variable domain (remainder filled in from reference TRBV28 and TRBJ1-1): DVKVTQSSRYLVKRTGEKVFLECVQDMDHENMFWYRQDPGLGLRLIYFSYDVKMKEKGDIPEGYSVSREKKERFSLILESASTNQTSMYLCASYRGRTEAFFGQGTRLTVV.

This clone was recorded only once. The V gene is TRBV28, the J gene TRBJ1-4; weak D call: TRBD1 (6 bases). The ends were cut back, 5 bases at V and 4 bases at J, with 11 bases in the middle. CDR1 is MDHEN and CDR2 is SYDVKM in the germline V gene. The length of the CDR3 is 14 residues. The DNA of the CDR3 is TGTGCCAGCAGTCCCGGACAGATTAATGAAAAACTGTTTTTT. Residues: CASSPGQINEKLFF.

The chain joins TRBV11-2 to TRBJ1-4, with 7 bases fitting TRBD1. Germline-derived CDR1 and CDR2 are SGHAT and FQNNGV. J lost 4 bases, V lost 4 bases, and 3 bases had no gene match. The CDR3 length is 14 residues. CDR3: CASSSRQGNEKLFF. The CDR3 nucleotides are TGTGCCAGCAGCTCCCGACAGGGTAATGAAAAACTGTTTTTT.

The chain combines TRBV27 with TRBJ2-7; TRBD2 agrees at 9 bases. CDR1 and CDR2 (germline): MNHEY, SMNVEV (reference sequence). CDR3 length equals 16 residues. V dropped 4 bases and J dropped 4; count of bases not matched to a gene: 11. CDR3 coding DNA: TGTGCCAGCAGTTCCTCATTTGCGGGGGGGATTTACGAGCAGTACTTC. It codes for CASSSSFAGGIYEQYF.

The V gene is TRBV4-1, the J gene TRBJ2-3; D not resolved. The germline V gene has CDR1 MGHRA and CDR2 YSYEKL. CDR3 length: 17 amino acids. V shed 0 bases and J shed 0 bases, with 13 bases lying between them. CDR3: CASSQDPSSSSTDTQYF. The CDR3 coding sequence is TGCGCCAGCAGCCAAGATCCGTCTAGTTCTAGCACAGATACGCAGTATTTT.

The chain couples TRBV6-5 to TRBJ2-1; 7 nucleotides align to TRBD1. This CDR3 is 13 amino acids long. Germline-derived CDR1 and CDR2 are MNHEY and SVGAGI. J gave up 10 bases and V 7 bases, and 10 bases lay outside the gene matches. CDR3 sequence: CASTDRVIWEQFF. CDR3 DNA sequence: TGTGCCAGCACCGACAGGGTGATATGGGAGCAGTTCTTC.

This clone occurred a few times. The gene calls are TRBV9 and TRBJ2-2; D call uncertain. The germline V and J ends were trimmed by 0 bases and 1 base, with 7 bases remaining between them. The CDR3 covers 15 residues. The germline V gene encodes CDR1 SGDLS and CDR2 YYNGEE. This chain's CDR3 is CASSVEGENTGELFF. For the CDR3, the DNA is TGTGCCAGCAGCGTAGAAGGAGAGAACACCGGGGAGCTGTTTTTT.

J is TRBJ2-1 and V is TRBV9, with 11 bases matching TRBD2. Germline V gene lookup returns CDR1 SGDLS and CDR2 YYNGEE. The CDR3 spans 15 residues. Trimming took 4 bases from V and 4 from J; bases not matched to a gene: 4. The CDR3 DNA is TGTGCCAGCAGCCCGGGACTAGCGGCTTACAATGAGCAGTTCTTC. It yields the protein CASSPGLAAYNEQFF.